The T cell receptor (beta chain) under discussion was sequenced for a study of response to subunit inactivated influenza vaccine. Study observations and caveats: T cells newly recruited by each seasonal influenza vaccination are few, the authors suggested.

This clonotype has only a few counts. As yet, its antigen is unknown. Germline CDR1 and CDR2: ENHRY and SYGVKD. The CDR3 runs 13 residues. The V segment lost 10 bases and the J segment 3 bases; nucleotides outside the gene matches: 7. MiXCR, applied by TCRdb to the RT-PCR reads, yields one record per CDR3 protein. The top ten hold roughly 14% of the sample, which has approximately 500,000 distinct CDR3 sequences, about an eighth seen once. This sequence originates from a man aged 50 to 60 who received an inactivated influenza vaccine. Source: PBMCs from blood, taken roughly 45 days after vaccination. V is TRBV10-3 and J is TRBJ1-1, with TRBD1 matching 8 bases. CDR3 region: CAKRQGTDTEAFF. Written as DNA, the CDR3 is TGTGCCAAAAGACAGGGGACCGACACTGAAGCTTTCTTT.